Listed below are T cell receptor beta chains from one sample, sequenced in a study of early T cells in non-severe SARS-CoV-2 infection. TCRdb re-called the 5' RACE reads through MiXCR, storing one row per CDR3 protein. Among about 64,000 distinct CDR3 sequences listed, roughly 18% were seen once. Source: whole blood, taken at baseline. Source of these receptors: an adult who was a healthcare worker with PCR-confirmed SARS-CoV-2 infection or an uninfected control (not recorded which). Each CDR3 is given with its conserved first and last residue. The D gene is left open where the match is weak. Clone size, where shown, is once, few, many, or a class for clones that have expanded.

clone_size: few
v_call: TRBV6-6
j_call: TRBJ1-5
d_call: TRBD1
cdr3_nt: TGTGCCAGCACCGGGACAGTTAGCAATCAGCCCCAGCATTTT
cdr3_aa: CASTGTVSNQPQHF

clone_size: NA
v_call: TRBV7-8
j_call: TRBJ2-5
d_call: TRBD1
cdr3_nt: TGTGCCAGCAGCTTAATTGGGGACAGGGGGATTGAGACCCAGTACTTC
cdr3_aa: CASSLIGDRGIETQYF

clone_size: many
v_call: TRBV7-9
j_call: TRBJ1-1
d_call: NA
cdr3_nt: TGTGCCAGCAGCGGGGAGATCACTGAAGCTTTCTTT
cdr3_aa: CASSGEITEAFF

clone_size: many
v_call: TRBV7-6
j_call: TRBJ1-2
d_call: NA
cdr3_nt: TGTGCCAGCAGCGACGAACGGGGAAGCGGCTACACCTTC
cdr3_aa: CASSDERGSGYTF

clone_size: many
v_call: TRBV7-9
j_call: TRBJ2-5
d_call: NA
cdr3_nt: TGTGCCAGCAGACAAGCCCAAGAGACCCAGTACTTC
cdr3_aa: CASRQAQETQYF

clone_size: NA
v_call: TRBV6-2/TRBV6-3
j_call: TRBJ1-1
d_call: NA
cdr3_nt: TGTGCCAGCAACCTACAGGGTACGATTGAAGCTTTCTTT
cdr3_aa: CASNLQGTIEAFF

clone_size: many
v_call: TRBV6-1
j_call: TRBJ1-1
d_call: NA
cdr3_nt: TGTGCCAGCAGTGAGGGTTGGAACACTGAAGCTTTCTTT
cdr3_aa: CASSEGWNTEAFF

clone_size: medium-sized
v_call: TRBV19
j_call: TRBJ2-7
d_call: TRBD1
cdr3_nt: TGTGCCAGAACAGGGGGCGACGACGAGCAGTACTTC
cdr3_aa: CARTGGDDEQYF

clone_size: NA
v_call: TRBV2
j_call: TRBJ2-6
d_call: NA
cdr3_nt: TGTGCCAGCAGCCTTATCCCCGGGCCACGGGAGTCTGGGGCCAACGTCCTGACTTTC
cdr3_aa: CASSLIPGPRESGANVLTF

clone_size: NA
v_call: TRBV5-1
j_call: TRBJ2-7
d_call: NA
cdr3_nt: TGCGCCAGCAGCGCCGGGACGGTTCTGCAGCAGTACTTC
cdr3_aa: CASSAGTVLQQYF

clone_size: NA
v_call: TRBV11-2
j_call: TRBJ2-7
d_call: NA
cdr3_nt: TGTGCCAGCAGCTTTCCCGGGATCCACGTGCAGTACTTC
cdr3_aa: CASSFPGIHVQYF

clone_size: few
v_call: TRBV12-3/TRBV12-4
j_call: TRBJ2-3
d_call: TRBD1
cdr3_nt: TGTGCCAGCAGTTTATTGGGGCCCAGGGGGGATACGCAGTATTTT
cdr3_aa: CASSLLGPRGDTQYF

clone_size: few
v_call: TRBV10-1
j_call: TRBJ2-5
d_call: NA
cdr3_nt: TGCGCCAGCAGTGTCCAAGAGACCCAGTACTTC
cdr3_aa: CASSVQETQYF

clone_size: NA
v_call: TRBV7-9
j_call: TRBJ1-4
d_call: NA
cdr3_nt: TGTGCCAGCAGCTTAACAACTAATGAAAAACTGTTTTTT
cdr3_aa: CASSLTTNEKLFF

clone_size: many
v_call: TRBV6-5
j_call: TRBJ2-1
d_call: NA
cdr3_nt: TGTGCCAGCAGTACCTCAGGGATTTTCGATGAGCAGTTCTTC
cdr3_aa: CASSTSGIFDEQFF

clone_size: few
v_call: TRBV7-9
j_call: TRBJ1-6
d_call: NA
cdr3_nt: TGTGCCAGCAGCTCCCGAGAGGTCAGGGAGGCTTCACCCCTCCACTTT
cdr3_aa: CASSSREVREASPLHF

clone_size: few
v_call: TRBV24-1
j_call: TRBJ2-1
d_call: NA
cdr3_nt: TGTGCCACCAGTGACCCAGCCGGGGGGCGCAATGAGCAGTTCTTC
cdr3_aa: CATSDPAGGRNEQFF

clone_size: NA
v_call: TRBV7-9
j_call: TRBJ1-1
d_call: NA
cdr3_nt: TGTGCCAGCAGCCCCACCCCACAGGGAATGAACACTGAAGCTTTCTTT
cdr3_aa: CASSPTPQGMNTEAFF

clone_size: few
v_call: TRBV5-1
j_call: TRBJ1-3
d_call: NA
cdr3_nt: TGCGCCAGCAGCTTGGCGTCGGACTCTGGAAACACCATATATTTT
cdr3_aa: CASSLASDSGNTIYF

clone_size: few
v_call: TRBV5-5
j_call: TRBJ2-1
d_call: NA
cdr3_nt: TGTGCCAGCAGCCCCGGAGCAGGAGCTTACAATGAGCAGTTCTTC
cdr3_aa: CASSPGAGAYNEQFF

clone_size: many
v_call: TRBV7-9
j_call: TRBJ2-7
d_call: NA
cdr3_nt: TGTGCCAGCAGCTTAACGACAGACTCCTACGAGCAGTACTTC
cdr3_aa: CASSLTTDSYEQYF

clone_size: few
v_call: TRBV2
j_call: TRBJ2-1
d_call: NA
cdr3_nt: TGTGCCAGCATGCAGGTTTGGAATGAGCAGTTCTTC
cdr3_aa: CASMQVWNEQFF

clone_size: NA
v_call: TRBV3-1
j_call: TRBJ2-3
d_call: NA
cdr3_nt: TGTGCCAGCAGCCATCTAAGCACAGATACGCAGTATTTT
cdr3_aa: CASSHLSTDTQYF

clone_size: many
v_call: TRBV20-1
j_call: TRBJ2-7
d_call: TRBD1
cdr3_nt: TGCAGTGCTAGCGACGGCGGGACAGGGGTAGGGGAGCAGTACTTC
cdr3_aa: CSASDGGTGVGEQYF

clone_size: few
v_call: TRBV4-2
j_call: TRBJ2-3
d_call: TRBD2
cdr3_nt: TGTGCCAGCAGAACGGGACTAGCGGGCAGCACAGATACGCAGTATTTT
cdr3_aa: CASRTGLAGSTDTQYF

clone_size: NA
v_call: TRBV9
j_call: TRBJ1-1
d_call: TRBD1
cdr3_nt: TGTGCCAGCAGAGCGGGACAGGGGAAAGCTTTCTTT
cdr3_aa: CASRAGQGKAFF

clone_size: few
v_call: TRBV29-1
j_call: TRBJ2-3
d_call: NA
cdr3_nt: TGCAGCGTTGAGGGGGGCGTGACAGATACGCAGTATTTT
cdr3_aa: CSVEGGVTDTQYF

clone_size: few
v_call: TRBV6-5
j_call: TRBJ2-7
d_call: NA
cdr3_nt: TGTGCCAGCAGTTCGTGGGCGGAGATGTACTTC
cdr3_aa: CASSSWAEMYF

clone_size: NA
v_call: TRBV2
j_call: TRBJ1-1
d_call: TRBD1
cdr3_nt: TGTGCCAGCAGGAGGGACAGGATGAACACTGAAGCTTTCTTT
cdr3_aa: CASRRDRMNTEAFF

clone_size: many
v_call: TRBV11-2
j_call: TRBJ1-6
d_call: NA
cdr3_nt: TGTGCCAGCAGCTTTACCCCGGGACAAGCATATAATTCACCCCTCCACTTT
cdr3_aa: CASSFTPGQAYNSPLHF

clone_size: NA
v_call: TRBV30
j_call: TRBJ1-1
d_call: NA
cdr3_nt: TGTGCCTGGACCAATGGGGGGGCTGAAGCTTTCTTT
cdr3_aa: CAWTNGGAEAFF

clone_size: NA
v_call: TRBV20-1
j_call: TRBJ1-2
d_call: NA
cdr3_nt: TGCAGTGCTGGGAACGAGTACCTTAACTATGGCTACACCTTC
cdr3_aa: CSAGNEYLNYGYTF

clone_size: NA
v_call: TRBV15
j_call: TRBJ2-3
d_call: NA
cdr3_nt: TGTGCCACCAGCAGAGAAGGACGGAGCACAGATACGCAGTATTTT
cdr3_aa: CATSREGRSTDTQYF

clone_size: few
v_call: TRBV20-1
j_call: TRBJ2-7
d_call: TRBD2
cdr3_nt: TGCAGTGCTGAGCGGCTTCAAACCGGACTAGCGGATACCTACGAGCAGTACTTC
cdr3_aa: CSAERLQTGLADTYEQYF

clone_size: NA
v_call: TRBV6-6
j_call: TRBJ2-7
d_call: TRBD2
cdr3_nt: TGTGCCAGCACTCACCATAGCGGGAGACACGAGCAGTACTTC
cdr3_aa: CASTHHSGRHEQYF

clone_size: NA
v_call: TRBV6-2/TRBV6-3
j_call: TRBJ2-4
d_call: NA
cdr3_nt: TGTGCCAGCAGCGCCCCAGAAAGGAACAAAAACATTCAGTACTTC
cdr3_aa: CASSAPERNKNIQYF

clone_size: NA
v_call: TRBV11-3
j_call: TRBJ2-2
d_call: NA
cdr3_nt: TGTGCCAGCAGCTGGGGAATGACCGGGGAGCTGTTTTTT
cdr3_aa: CASSWGMTGELFF

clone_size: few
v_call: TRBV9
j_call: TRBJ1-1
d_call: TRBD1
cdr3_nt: TGTGCCAGCAGCACGGGACAGCAAACTACTGAAGCTTTCTTT
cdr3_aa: CASSTGQQTTEAFF